This passage covers 25 T cell receptor beta chains from one sample sequenced in a study of T cells expressing NK-cell markers. TCRdb derives one entry per CDR3 protein from the 5' RACE reads, leaving out DNA. This sample contains roughly 350,000 distinct CDR3 sequences. The sequencing sample was made of blood T cells: a sorted CD56 or NKG2C T cell subset, CD4+ or CD8+ T cells, or bulk PBMC T cells (not recorded which). The receptors originated from a man aged 18-75 years in good health.

The chain recombines TRBV21-1 with TRBJ2-7; absent DNA, TCRdb's TRBD1 call cannot be checked. TRBV21-1 is listed as a pseudogene. The CDR3 length is 16 residues. CDR3 in amino acids: CASSADFHPYLWEQYF.

The J gene is TRBJ2-1, the V gene TRBV12-3 or TRBV12-4. The CDR3 spans 14 residues. CDR3 region: CASSPGSSYNEQFF.

The V and J genes are TRBV11-1 and TRBJ2-7; TCRdb names TRBD1, which stays unverified in the absence of DNA. The germline gives CDR1 SGHAT, CDR2 FQDESV (reference sequence). The CDR3 spans 14 residues. CDR3 protein: CASSHNTGFYEQYF.

The V and J genes are TRBV20-1 and TRBJ1-1; lacking DNA, the TRBD1 call made by TCRdb goes unchecked. This CDR3 has 14 residues. Germline CDR1 reads DFQATT; CDR2 reads SNEGSKA (reference sequence). The CDR3: CRIAIDRLNTEAFF.

This chain links TRBV28 with TRBJ1-4. Germline loops: CDR1 MDHEN, CDR2 SYDVKM. The CDR3 length is 14 residues. Here the CDR3 reads CASSRQEVGGKLFF.

The J gene is TRBJ1-5, the V gene TRBV20-1; the TCRdb D gene call, TRBD1, has no DNA to confirm it. The CDR3 runs to 14 residues. Germline V CDR1 and CDR2: DFQATT, SNEGSKA (reference sequence). CDR3 residues: CSARGGAENQPQHF.

The genes are TRBV9 and TRBJ1-2; TCRdb's assignment of TRBD1 cannot be checked, as there is no DNA. There are 15 residues in the CDR3. CDR1 is SGDLS, CDR2 YYNGEE, per germline. CDR3: CASSGGTGNDYGYTF.

This chain connects TRBV7-2 to TRBJ2-5; the TRBD1 assignment by TCRdb is unverifiable without DNA. Germline V gene lookup returns CDR1 SGHTA and CDR2 FQGNSA. The length of the CDR3 is 13 residues. The chain's CDR3 is CASSLDWGETQYF. The variable domain in full, with the rest retrieved from reference TRBV7-2 and TRBJ2-5, is GAGVSQSPSNKVTEKGKDVELRCDPISGHTALYWYRQSLGQGLEFLIYFQGNSAPDKSGLPSDRFSAERTGGSVSTLTIQRTQQEDSAVYLCASSLDWGETQYFGPGTRLLVL.

The rearrangement joins TRBV6-5 to TRBJ1-4; TCRdb returns TRBD1, unconfirmable since there is no DNA. This CDR3 spans 15 amino acids. Germline CDR1 and CDR2: MNHEY and SVGAGI. The CDR3 spells CASSSGQGWNEKLFF.

The CDR3 protein is CSARERGLAGFTDTQYF. The chain employs TRBV20-1 and TRBJ2-3; the TCRdb call, TRBD2, lacks DNA for checking. Germline CDR1 reads DFQATT; CDR2 reads SNEGSKA (reference sequence). The CDR3 contains 17 residues.

The chain has TRBV5-1 and TRBJ1-6. CDR3 length: 13 amino acids. CDR1 SGHRS and CDR2 YFSETQ come from the germline V gene. The CDR3 loop is CASSLEHASPLHF.

The chain has TRBV20-1 and TRBJ2-5; the D call of TRBD1 rests on TCRdb alone, since no DNA is present to check it. Germline assignment: CDR1 DFQATT and CDR2 SNEGSKA (reference sequence). This CDR3 comprises 16 residues. CDR3: CSARVLGYQRIETQYF.

This sequence joins TRBV6-4 and TRBJ1-5. The CDR3 has 13 residues. Germline assignment: CDR1 MRHNA and CDR2 SNTAGT. The CDR3 sequence: CASSDSENQPQHF.

The chain links TRBV7-9 to TRBJ1-5. Looked up from germline, CDR1 is SEHNR and CDR2 is FQNEAQ (reference sequence). The CDR3 length is 15 residues. The CDR3 sequence: CASSLGTAGNQPQHF.

The V and J genes are TRBV7-9 and TRBJ2-3; TCRdb's assignment of TRBD1 cannot be checked, as there is no DNA. CDR3 length: 14 amino acids. Germline V gene data show CDR1 as SEHNR and CDR2 as FQNEAQ (reference sequence). The CDR3 protein is CASQKGGSTDTQYF.

The chain joins TRBV29-1 to TRBJ2-2; the D call of TRBD1 rests on TCRdb alone, since no DNA is present to check it. CDR1 and CDR2 (germline): SQVTM, ANQGSEA. The CDR3 is made up of 14 amino acids. CDR3 sequence reads: CSGLSGANTGELFF.

The J gene is TRBJ1-5, the V gene TRBV20-1; TCRdb's D gene call, TRBD1, goes unchecked for lack of DNA. The CDR3 has 16 residues. Germline lookup yields CDR1 DFQATT and CDR2 SNEGSKA (reference sequence). CDR3 residues: CSARRAGQGKITAQHF.

This CDR3 is CASSTGRTGPYGYTF. The rearrangement joins TRBV5-1 to TRBJ1-2; TCRdb names TRBD1, which stays unverified in the absence of DNA. The CDR3 loop spans 15 amino acids. CDR1 is SGHRS, CDR2 YFSETQ, per germline.

The chain uses TRBV11-2 and TRBJ2-7; TCRdb indicates TRBD1, and absent DNA this call remains unverified. Germline lookup yields CDR1 SGHAT and CDR2 FQNNGV. The CDR3 covers 16 residues. CDR3 sequence reads: CASSIISGTGPYEQYF. Full variable domain (outside the CDR3, taken from reference TRBV11-2 and TRBJ2-7): EAGVAQSPRYKIIEKRQSVAFWCNPISGHATLYWYQQILGQGPKLLIQFQNNGVVDDSQLPKDRFSAERLKGVDSTLKIQPAKLEDSAVYLCASSIISGTGPYEQYFGPGTRLTVT.

V usage is TRBV5-6 and J usage is TRBJ2-7; TCRdb selects TRBD1, and the lack of DNA leaves this call unchecked. CDR3 length: 14 residues. The germline CDR1 and CDR2 sequences are SGHDT and YYEEEE. The CDR3 loop reads CASSFRGRTYEQYF.

This chain uses TRBV10-3 with TRBJ1-6. The CDR3 sequence is 14 residues long. The germline V gene encodes CDR1 ENHRY and CDR2 SYGVKD. The CDR3 loop reads CAISEFGPQSPLHF.

J is TRBJ2-1 and V is TRBV5-1; TCRdb reports TRBD2, a call that lacks DNA to check it against. Germline V gene data show CDR1 as SGHRS and CDR2 as YFSETQ. CDR3 length equals 13 residues. The CDR3 is CASSAGSYNEQFF.

V gene TRBV3-1 combines with J gene TRBJ1-2. Germline lookup yields CDR1 LGHDT and CDR2 YNNKEL (reference sequence). The CDR3 has 16 residues. The chain's CDR3 is CASSQGPDKTNYGYTF.

Here the CDR3 reads CASSSMGTSNTGELFF. This chain joins TRBV12-3 or TRBV12-4 and TRBJ2-2; TCRdb reports TRBD2, a call that lacks DNA to check it against. CDR3 size: 16 residues.

This rearrangement joins TRBV20-1 to TRBJ2-7; TCRdb selects TRBD2, and the lack of DNA leaves this call unchecked. CDR1 is DFQATT and CDR2 is SNEGSKA in the germline V gene (reference sequence). The CDR3 extends over 13 amino acids. The CDR3 is CSAASGGVDEQYF.